This T cell receptor beta chain was retrieved from a study of tumor-infiltrating lymphocytes in primary liver carcinoma. cDNA specific to TCR beta was made from 450 to 500 ng of total RNA, with a constant-region primer employed for priming. Three nested multiplex PCR rounds, a slightly modified ARM-PCR method, built the TCR beta libraries. The study ran its first two PCR rounds for around 10 cycles each, using TRBV1-TRBV30 forward primers and a C-beta reverse primer. TCRdb reprocessed the multiplex PCR reads via MiXCR and lists one record per CDR3 protein. The sample has some 320,000 distinct CDR3 sequences; 50% to 70% are singletons. They got blood RNA out of unsorted whole blood and also pulled out germline DNA. With chronic HBV infection, the patients were also treatment-naive. The CDR3 is made up of 14 amino acids. Germline values: CDR1 SGHRS, CDR2 YFSETQ. With 4 bases removed from V and 1 base from J, the gap between germline ends came to 12 bases.

The receptor comes from a man aged 35 to 55 with primary liver carcinoma and hepatitis B virus infection. The chain has TRBV5-1 and TRBJ2-7; D may be TRBD1 (5 bases). The sample taken for sequencing was peripheral blood. The CDR3 DNA is TGCGCCAGCAGCATTGACAGCAGTTCCTACGAGCAGTACTTC. It yields the protein CASSIDSSSYEQYF.